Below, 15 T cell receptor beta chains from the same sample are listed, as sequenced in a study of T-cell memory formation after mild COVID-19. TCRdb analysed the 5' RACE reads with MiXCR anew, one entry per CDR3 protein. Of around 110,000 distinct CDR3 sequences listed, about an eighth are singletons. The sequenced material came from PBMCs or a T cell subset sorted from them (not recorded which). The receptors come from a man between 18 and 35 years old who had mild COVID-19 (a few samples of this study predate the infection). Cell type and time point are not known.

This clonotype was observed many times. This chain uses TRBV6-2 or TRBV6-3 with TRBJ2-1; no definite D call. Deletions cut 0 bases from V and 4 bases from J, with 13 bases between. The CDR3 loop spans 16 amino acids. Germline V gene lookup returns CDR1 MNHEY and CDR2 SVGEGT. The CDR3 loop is CASSYSTIRQYNEQFF. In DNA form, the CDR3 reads TGTGCCAGCAGTTACTCGACCATCCGTCAATACAATGAGCAGTTCTTC.

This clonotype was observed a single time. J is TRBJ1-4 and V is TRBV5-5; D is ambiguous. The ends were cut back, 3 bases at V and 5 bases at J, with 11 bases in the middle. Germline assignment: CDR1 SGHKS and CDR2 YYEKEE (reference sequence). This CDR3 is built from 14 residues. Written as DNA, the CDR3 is TGTGCCAGCAGCTCAGGTTGGGAGAATGAAAAACTGTTTTTT. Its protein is CASSSGWENEKLFF.

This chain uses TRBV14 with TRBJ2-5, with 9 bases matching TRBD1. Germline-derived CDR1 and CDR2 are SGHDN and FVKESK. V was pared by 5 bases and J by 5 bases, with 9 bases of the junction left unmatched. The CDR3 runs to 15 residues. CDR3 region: CASSEGTGRDETQYF. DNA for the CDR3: TGTGCCAGCAGCGAAGGGACAGGGCGAGATGAGACCCAGTACTTC.

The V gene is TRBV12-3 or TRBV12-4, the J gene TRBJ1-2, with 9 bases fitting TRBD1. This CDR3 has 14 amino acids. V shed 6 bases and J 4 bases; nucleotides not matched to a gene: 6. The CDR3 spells CASSAGTGIYGYTF. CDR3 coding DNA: TGTGCCAGCAGCGCCGGGACAGGGATCTATGGCTACACCTTC.

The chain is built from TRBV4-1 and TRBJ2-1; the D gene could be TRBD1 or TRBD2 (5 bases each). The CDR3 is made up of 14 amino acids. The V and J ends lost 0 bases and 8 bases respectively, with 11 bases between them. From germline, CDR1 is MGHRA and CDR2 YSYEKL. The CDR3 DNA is TGCGCCAGCAGCCAAGATCGAGGGGACGATGAGCAGTTCTTC. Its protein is CASSQDRGDDEQFF.

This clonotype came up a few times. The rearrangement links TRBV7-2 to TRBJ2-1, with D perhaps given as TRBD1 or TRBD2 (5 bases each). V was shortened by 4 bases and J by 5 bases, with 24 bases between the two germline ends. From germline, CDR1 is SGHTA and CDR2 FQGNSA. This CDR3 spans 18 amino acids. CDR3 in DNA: TGTGCCAGCAGCTCAACCGGGGCAGGGTCCAGTTGGGACAATGAGCAGTTCTTC. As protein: CASSSTGAGSSWDNEQFF.

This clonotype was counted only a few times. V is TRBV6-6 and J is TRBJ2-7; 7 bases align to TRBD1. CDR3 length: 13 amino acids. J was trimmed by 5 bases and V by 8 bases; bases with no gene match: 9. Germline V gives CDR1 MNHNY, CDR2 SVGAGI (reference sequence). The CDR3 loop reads CASGTATLDEQYF. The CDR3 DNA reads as TGTGCCAGCGGGACAGCTACCCTCGACGAGCAGTACTTC.

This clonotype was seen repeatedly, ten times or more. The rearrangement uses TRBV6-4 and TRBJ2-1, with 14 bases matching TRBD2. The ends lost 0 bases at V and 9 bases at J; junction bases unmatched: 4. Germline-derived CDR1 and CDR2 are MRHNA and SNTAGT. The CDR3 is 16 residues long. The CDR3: CASSDSTSGGATEQFF. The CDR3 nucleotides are TGTGCCAGCAGTGACTCGACTAGCGGGGGGGCCACTGAGCAGTTCTTC.

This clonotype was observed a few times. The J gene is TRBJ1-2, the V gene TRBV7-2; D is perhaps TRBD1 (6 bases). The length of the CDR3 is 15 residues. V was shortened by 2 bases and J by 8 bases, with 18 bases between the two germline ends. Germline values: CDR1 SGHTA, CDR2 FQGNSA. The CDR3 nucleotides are TGTGCCAGCAGCTTACTCCAGGGGCCATTTGCGGGCTACACCTTC. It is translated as CASSLLQGPFAGYTF. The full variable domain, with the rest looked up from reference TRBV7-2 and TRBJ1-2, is GAGVSQSPSNKVTEKGKDVELRCDPISGHTALYWYRQSLGQGLEFLIYFQGNSAPDKSGLPSDRFSAERTGGSVSTLTIQRTQQEDSAVYLCASSLLQGPFAGYTFGSGTRLTVV.

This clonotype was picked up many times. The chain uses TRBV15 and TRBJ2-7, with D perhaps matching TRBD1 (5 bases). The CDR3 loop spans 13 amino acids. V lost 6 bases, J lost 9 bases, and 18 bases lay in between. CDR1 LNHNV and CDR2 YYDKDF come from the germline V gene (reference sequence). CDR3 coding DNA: TGTGCCACCAGTACAGGTTTTGGTTTCGGGCAGTACGTC. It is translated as CATSTGFGFGQYV.

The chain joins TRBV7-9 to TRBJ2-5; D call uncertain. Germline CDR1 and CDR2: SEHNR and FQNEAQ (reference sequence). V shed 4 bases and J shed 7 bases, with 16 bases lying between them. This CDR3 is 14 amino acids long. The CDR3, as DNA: TGTGCCAGCAGCTCTCCTGGGAATTGGGGGACCCAGTACTTC. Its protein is CASSSPGNWGTQYF.

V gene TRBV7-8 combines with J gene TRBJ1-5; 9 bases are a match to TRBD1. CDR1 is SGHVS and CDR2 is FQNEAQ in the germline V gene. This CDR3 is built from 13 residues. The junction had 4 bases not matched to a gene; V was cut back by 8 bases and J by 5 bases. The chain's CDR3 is CASGQGPDQPQHF. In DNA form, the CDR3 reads TGTGCCAGCGGACAGGGGCCGGATCAGCCCCAGCATTTT.

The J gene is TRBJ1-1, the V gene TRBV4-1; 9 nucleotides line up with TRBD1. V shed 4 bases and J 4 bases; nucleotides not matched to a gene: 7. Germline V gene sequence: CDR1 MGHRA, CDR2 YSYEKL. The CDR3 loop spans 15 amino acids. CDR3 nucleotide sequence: TGCGCCAGCAGCCCGGACAGGGGAGGGGGCACTGAAGCTTTCTTT. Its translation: CASSPDRGGGTEAFF.

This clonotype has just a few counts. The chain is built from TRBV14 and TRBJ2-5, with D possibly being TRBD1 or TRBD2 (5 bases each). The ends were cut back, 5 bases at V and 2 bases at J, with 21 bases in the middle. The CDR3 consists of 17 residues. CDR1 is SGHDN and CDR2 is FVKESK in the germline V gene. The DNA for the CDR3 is TGTGCCAGCAGCGAAAGGGGAGTTACCTTACTACAAGAGACCCAGTACTTC. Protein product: CASSERGVTLLQETQYF. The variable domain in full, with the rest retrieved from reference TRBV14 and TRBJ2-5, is EAGVTQFPSHSVIEKGQTVTLRCDPISGHDNLYWYRRVMGKEIKFLLHFVKESKQDESGMPNNRFLAERTGGTYSTLKVQPAELEDSGVYFCASSERGVTLLQETQYFGPGTRLLVL.

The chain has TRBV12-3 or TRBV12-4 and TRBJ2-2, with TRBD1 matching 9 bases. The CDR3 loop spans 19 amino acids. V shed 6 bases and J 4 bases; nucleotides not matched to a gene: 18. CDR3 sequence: CASRLTWDREGLLTGELFF. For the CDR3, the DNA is TGTGCCAGCAGACTGACCTGGGACAGGGAAGGATTGCTCACCGGGGAGCTGTTTTTT.